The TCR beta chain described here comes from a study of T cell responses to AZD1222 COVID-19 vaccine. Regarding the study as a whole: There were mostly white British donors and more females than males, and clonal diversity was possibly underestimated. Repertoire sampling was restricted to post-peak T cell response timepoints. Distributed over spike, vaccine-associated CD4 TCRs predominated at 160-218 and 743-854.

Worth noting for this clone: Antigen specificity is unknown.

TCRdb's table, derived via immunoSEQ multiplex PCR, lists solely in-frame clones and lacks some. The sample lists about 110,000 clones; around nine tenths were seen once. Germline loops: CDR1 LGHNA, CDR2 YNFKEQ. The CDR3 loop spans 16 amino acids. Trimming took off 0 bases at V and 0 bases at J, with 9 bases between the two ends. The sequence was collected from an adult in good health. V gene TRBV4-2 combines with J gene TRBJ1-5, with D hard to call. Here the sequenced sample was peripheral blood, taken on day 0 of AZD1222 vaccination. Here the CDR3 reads CASSQDGRYSNQPQHF. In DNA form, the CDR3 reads TGTGCCAGCAGCCAAGATGGAAGATATAGCAATCAGCCCCAGCATTTT.